This entry features one T cell receptor (beta chain) sequence. Its target is unknown. An end of the junction does not agree with germline; a read error may underlie this. These data come from a study of tumor and adjacent non-tumor tissue in lung cancer. Study in general: The patients, 10 to 11 men and a handful of women, were roughly 31 to 85 with stage I to III disease. Whole-study results and caveats: Shorter survival was associated with higher TCR diversity in tumors. Tumor tissue had significantly higher TCR diversity than normal lung.

RNA was extracted from bulk tissue without any cell sorting. The length of the CDR3 is 15 residues. The library came from three nested PCR rounds adapted from ARM-PCR protocols. TCRdb passed the multiplex PCR reads through MiXCR, listing each CDR3 protein once. The sample carries 120,000 to 150,000 distinct CDR3 sequences, approximately 72% recorded once. The receptor comes from a man in his 60s with small cell lung cancer. Source material: lung tumor tissue. This chain joins TRBV12-3 or TRBV12-4 and TRBJ2-3; no clear D. CDR3 nucleotide sequence: TGTGCCGGCAGTTTAAGGTTTACTGCGACAGATACGCAGTATTTT. It codes for CAGSLRFTATDTQYF.